This entry lists 26 T cell receptor beta chains sequenced from one sample in a study of T cells in localized non-small cell lung cancer. Using immunoSEQ multiplex PCR, the repertoire was profiled, and TCRdb retains in-frame clones only, with some absent. Here the sample spans roughly 2,700 clones, roughly 30% being singletons. Specimen: lung tumor tissue, collected before any cancer treatment. The receptors stem from a man between 35 and 75 years old with stage II lung adenocarcinoma.

The chain employs TRBV19 and TRBJ2-5, with 9 bases fitting TRBD1. Per the germline V gene, CDR1 is LNHDA and CDR2 is SQIVND (reference sequence). V gave up 3 bases and J gave up 5 bases; unmatched junction bases: 4. The CDR3 has 14 amino acids. CDR3 nucleotide sequence: TGTGCCAGTAGTATTTCGACAGGGGGGGAGACCCAGTACTTC. This translates into CASSISTGGETQYF.

The chain employs TRBV28 and TRBJ1-1; tentatively, D is TRBD1 (5 bases). There are 15 residues in the CDR3. Germline V gene data show CDR1 as MDHEN and CDR2 as SYDVKM. V lost 5 bases, J lost 3 bases, and 16 bases lay in between. The CDR3 region is CASSMGVAPDTEAFF. CDR3 sequence (DNA): TGTGCCAGCAGTATGGGGGTCGCCCCTGACACTGAAGCTTTCTTT.

This clone counts as medium-sized. The chain recombines TRBV11-3 with TRBJ1-1; 10 nucleotides align to TRBD1. CDR1 and CDR2 from the germline V gene are SGHNT and YENEEA. The CDR3 is 15 amino acids. V trimming: 5 bases; J trimming: 1 base; junction bases outside the gene matches: 4. The CDR3 DNA reads TGTGCCAGCAGCCAAGGACAGGGGGGGAACACTGAAGCTTTCTTT. The encoded protein is CASSQGQGGNTEAFF.

This clone was recorded a few times. The V gene is TRBV9, the J gene TRBJ2-7; 12 nucleotides align to TRBD2. Per the germline V gene, CDR1 is SGDLS and CDR2 is YYNGEE. V was clipped by 1 base and J by 4 bases; unmatched bases: 9. This CDR3 region has 17 residues. CDR3 coding DNA: TGTGCCAGCAGCGTAAGCCCTACTAGCGGGGGGCTTTACGAGCAGTACTTC. It yields the protein CASSVSPTSGGLYEQYF.

The chain is built from TRBV30 and TRBJ2-2; the D is unclear. The V and J ends lost 5 bases and 1 base respectively, with 14 bases between them. Germline V gene lookup returns CDR1 GTSNPN and CDR2 SVGIG (reference sequence). The CDR3 has 15 residues. The DNA of the CDR3 is TGTGCCTGGGTTTCCGGGCCTAGGAACACCGGGGAGCTGTTTTTT. Its translation is CAWVSGPRNTGELFF.

J is TRBJ1-5 and V is TRBV9, with D maybe TRBD1 (6 bases). Germline values: CDR1 SGDLS, CDR2 YYNGEE. The CDR3 runs to 13 residues. V lost 5 bases and J 5 bases, leaving 11 bases between the germline ends. The CDR3 nucleotides are TGTGCCAGCAGGCTGGACAGAGATCAGCCCCAGCATTTT. This encodes CASRLDRDQPQHF.

The rearrangement links TRBV15 to TRBJ1-1; no clear D gene. CDR1 is LNHNV and CDR2 is YYDKDF in the germline V gene (reference sequence). Trimming pared 0 bases from V and 2 bases from J, leaving 16 bases between. The CDR3 is made up of 17 amino acids. The CDR3 nucleotides read TGTGCCACCAGCAGAGATGTGTGGGTCAGCTTAAACACTGAAGCTTTCTTT. Translation gives CATSRDVWVSLNTEAFF. The full variable domain, in which reference TRBV15 and TRBJ1-1 provide the parts outside the CDR3, is DAMVIQNPRYQVTQFGKPVTLSCSQTLNHNVMYWYQQKSSQAPKLLFHYYDKDFNNEADTPDNFQSRRPNTSFCFLDIRSPGLGDTAMYLCATSRDVWVSLNTEAFFGQGTRLTVV.

This clone has more than one count but fewer than ten. The rearrangement uses TRBV6-8 and TRBJ1-2, with D perhaps TRBD1 (6 bases). The V gene's germline CDR1 is MNHGY and CDR2 SAAAGT. The CDR3 is 14 amino acids. V lost 5 bases, J lost 2 bases, and 12 bases lay in between. The CDR3 nucleotides are TGTGCCAGCAGTACAGGGACGGACAACTATGGCTACACCTTC. This gives the protein CASSTGTDNYGYTF.

The rearrangement links TRBV19 to TRBJ1-1; no clear D gene. The CDR3 has 12 residues. Trimming shortened V by 5 bases and J by 7 bases, and 11 bases separated the two germline ends. Germline lookup yields CDR1 LNHDA and CDR2 SQIVND (reference sequence). The CDR3 DNA is TGTGCCAGTAGTGGTGGGTACGGTGAAGCTTTCTTT. Amino acid sequence: CASSGGYGEAFF.

This clone has just a few counts. The chain has TRBV6-8 and TRBJ2-7, with D hard to call. The CDR3 is 14 amino acids. Trimming pared 2 bases from V and 3 bases from J, leaving 11 bases between. Per germline, CDR1 MNHGY and CDR2 SAAAGT. In DNA form, the CDR3 reads TGTGCCAGCAGTTACCGATATGGGGTCTACGAGCAGTACTTC. It yields the protein CASSYRYGVYEQYF.

This clone was picked up a small number of times. V is TRBV2 and J is TRBJ1-1; the D is unclear. This CDR3 spans 13 amino acids. Per the germline V gene, CDR1 is SNHLY and CDR2 is FYNNEI. V shed 4 bases and J shed 7 bases, with 13 bases lying between them. CDR3 nucleotide sequence: TGTGCCAGCAGTGTCAAGGAGTGGAATGAAGCTTTCTTT. It encodes CASSVKEWNEAFF.

The chain has TRBV6-8 and TRBJ1-1, with TRBD1 matching 8 bases. The trim removed 5 bases at V and 1 base at J, leaving 6 bases unmatched. Germline lookup yields CDR1 MNHGY and CDR2 SAAAGT. The CDR3 is 15 amino acids. The CDR3 DNA is TGTGCCAGCAGTACTTACGGGACAGGGAACACTGAAGCTTTCTTT. Its translation is CASSTYGTGNTEAFF.

This clone was picked up a small number of times. J is TRBJ1-3 and V is TRBV28; TRBD1 agrees at 7 bases. The V gene end was trimmed by 5 bases and the J gene end by 4 bases; junction bases not matched to a gene: 5. Looked up from germline, CDR1 is MDHEN and CDR2 is SYDVKM. The CDR3 length is 14 residues. The CDR3 reads CASSGDSGGNTIYF. For the CDR3, the DNA is TGTGCCAGCAGTGGGGACAGTGGGGGAAACACCATATATTTT.

This clone appeared a few times. The chain combines TRBV7-4 with TRBJ2-3; the match to TRBD2 covers 14 bases. The CDR3 spans 14 residues. V was clipped by 5 bases and J by 7 bases; unmatched bases: 2. The germline CDR1 and CDR2 sequences are SGHVT and SQSDAQ. DNA for the CDR3: TGTGCCAGCAGCGGACTAGCGGGGGGATATACGCAGTATTTT. The encoded protein is CASSGLAGGYTQYF.

A few counts support this clone. The chain uses TRBV10-2 and TRBJ1-1; D unresolved. The V end lost 0 bases, the J end lost 1 base, and 9 bases lay between the germline ends. Germline V gene data show CDR1 as WSHSY and CDR2 as SAAADI. There are 15 residues in the CDR3. The chain's CDR3 is CASSESTGGNTEAFF. DNA of the CDR3: TGCGCCAGCAGTGAGTCGACGGGAGGGAACACTGAAGCTTTCTTT.

This clone was detected only a few times. The chain is built from TRBV6-8 and TRBJ1-2; 10 bases map to TRBD1. There are 16 residues in the CDR3. Germline loops: CDR1 MNHGY, CDR2 SAAAGT. J was trimmed by 8 bases and V by 2 bases; bases with no gene match: 11. This chain's CDR3 is CASSYVPLDRGLGYTF. DNA of the CDR3: TGTGCCAGCAGTTACGTACCCCTCGACAGGGGGCTAGGCTACACCTTC.

This clone rates as medium-sized. The chain uses TRBV11-3 and TRBJ1-1; D is unclear. The CDR3 is 15 residues long. V lost 1 base to trimming and J lost 1 base, with 10 bases between them. Germline CDR1 is SGHNT and CDR2 is YENEEA. DNA for the CDR3: TGTGCCAGCAGCTTAGGGGGATCACAGAACACTGAAGCTTTCTTT. As protein: CASSLGGSQNTEAFF.

This clone is medium-sized (0.01 to 0.1%) in the sample. This chain joins TRBV6-8 and TRBJ2-1; 8 bases match TRBD2. The CDR3 length is 15 residues. The germline gives CDR1 MNHGY, CDR2 SAAAGT. V lost 10 bases, J lost 5 bases, and 13 bases stayed unmatched. CDR3 loop: CATSPDGGAHNEQFF. The CDR3 region has the DNA TGTGCCACTTCTCCTGACGGGGGGGCCCACAATGAGCAGTTCTTC.

For the CDR3, the DNA is TGTGCCAGCAGTGAATCTTGGGACAGAGCCTCTGGAAACACCATATATTTT. The encoded protein is CASSESWDRASGNTIYF. The V gene is TRBV25-1, the J gene TRBJ1-3, with 7 bases lining up with TRBD1. The CDR3 runs to 17 residues. The germline V gene encodes CDR1 MGHDK and CDR2 SYGVNS. V was clipped by 1 base and J by 0 bases; unmatched bases: 6.

This clone has more than one count but fewer than ten. The chain joins TRBV11-3 to TRBJ1-3; D may be TRBD1 (6 bases). The ends were cut back, 3 bases at V and 4 bases at J, with 13 bases in the middle. The CDR3 runs 15 residues. Germline V gives CDR1 SGHNT, CDR2 YENEEA. The CDR3 region has the DNA TGTGCCAGCAGCTTGGGCGGTGGACAGGGAAACACCATATATTTT. Residues: CASSLGGGQGNTIYF.

This clone occurred a few times. J is TRBJ2-7 and V is TRBV6-8, with D uncertain. Germline values: CDR1 MNHGY, CDR2 SAAAGT. The ends were cut back, 7 bases at V and 0 bases at J, with 10 bases in the middle. The CDR3 runs 13 residues. The CDR3 is CASNRLNSYEQYF. DNA for the CDR3: TGTGCCAGCAACCGACTTAACTCCTACGAGCAGTACTTC.

This sequence joins TRBV7-2 and TRBJ1-1; 7 bases map to TRBD1. The CDR3 consists of 14 residues. Germline V gene data show CDR1 as SGHTA and CDR2 as FQGNSA. J was trimmed by 4 bases and V by 5 bases; bases with no gene match: 7. This CDR3 reads CASSATTGSTEAFF. CDR3 DNA: TGTGCCAGCAGCGCGACGACAGGGAGCACTGAAGCTTTCTTT.

This clone was found once. An end of the junction differs from the germline gene, which may be a read error. The chain recombines TRBV6-8 with TRBJ2-2; D remains unclear. CDR1 is MNHGY, CDR2 SAAAGT, per germline. CDR3 length equals 16 residues. The CDR3 sequence is CAISATASANTGELFF. The DNA for the CDR3 is TGTGCCATCAGTGCCACCGCTTCCGCGAACACCGGGGAGCTGTTTTTT.

This clone counts as large. The chain employs TRBV11-3 and TRBJ1-5; D unresolved. This CDR3 spans 15 amino acids. Germline values: CDR1 SGHNT, CDR2 YENEEA. The V gene lost 3 bases and the J gene lost 0 bases, with 9 bases spanning the gap. The CDR3 spells CASSLEGISNQPQHF. Written as DNA, the CDR3 is TGTGCCAGCAGCTTGGAAGGGATTAGCAATCAGCCCCAGCATTTT. Together with reference TRBV11-3 and TRBJ1-5, the CDR3 gives the full variable domain: EAGVVQSPRYKIIEKKQPVAFWCNPISGHNTLYWYLQNLGQGPELLIRYENEEAVDDSQLPKDRFSAERLKGVDSTLKIQPAELGDSAVYLCASSLEGISNQPQHFGDGTRLSIL.

This clone was picked up a small number of times. This chain uses TRBV11-3 with TRBJ2-7, with no clear D. From germline, CDR1 is SGHNT and CDR2 YENEEA. Trimming cost V 3 bases and J 2 bases, with 11 bases left between them. The CDR3 contains 14 residues. CDR3 sequence (DNA): TGTGCCAGCAGCTTGAAGGGCACAACCTACGAGCAGTACTTC. Its translation is CASSLKGTTYEQYF.

The J gene is TRBJ2-5, the V gene TRBV18; D unclear. The CDR3 covers 12 residues. V was clipped by 1 base and J by 4 bases, with 4 bases between them. In germline, CDR1 is KGHSH, CDR2 LQKENI. The chain's CDR3 is CASSPLGETQYF. CDR3 in DNA: TGTGCCAGCTCACCACTAGGAGAGACCCAGTACTTC.